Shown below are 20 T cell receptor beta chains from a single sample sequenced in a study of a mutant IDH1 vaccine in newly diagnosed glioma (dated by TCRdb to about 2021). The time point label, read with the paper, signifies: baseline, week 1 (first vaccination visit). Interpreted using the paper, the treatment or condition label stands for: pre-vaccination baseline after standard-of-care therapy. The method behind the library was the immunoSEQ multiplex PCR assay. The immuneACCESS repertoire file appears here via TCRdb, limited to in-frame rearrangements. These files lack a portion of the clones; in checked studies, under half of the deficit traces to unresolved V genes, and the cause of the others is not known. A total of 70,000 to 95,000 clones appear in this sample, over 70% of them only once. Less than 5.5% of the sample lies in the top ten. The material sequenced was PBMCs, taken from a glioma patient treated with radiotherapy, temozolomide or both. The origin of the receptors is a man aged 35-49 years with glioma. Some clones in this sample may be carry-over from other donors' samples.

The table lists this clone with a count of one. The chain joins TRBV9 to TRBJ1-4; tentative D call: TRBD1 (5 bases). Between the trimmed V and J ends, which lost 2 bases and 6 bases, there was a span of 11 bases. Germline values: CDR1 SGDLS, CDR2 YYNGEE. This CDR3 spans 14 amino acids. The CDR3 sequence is CASSVGRDDEKLFF. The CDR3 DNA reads TGTGCCAGCAGCGTGGGCAGGGACGATGAAAAACTGTTTTTT.

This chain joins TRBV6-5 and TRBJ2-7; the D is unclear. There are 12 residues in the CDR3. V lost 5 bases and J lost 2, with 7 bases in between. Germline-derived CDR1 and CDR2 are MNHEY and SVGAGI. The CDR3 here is CASSAGTYEQYF. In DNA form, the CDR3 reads TGTGCCAGCAGTGCAGGAACCTACGAGCAGTACTTC.

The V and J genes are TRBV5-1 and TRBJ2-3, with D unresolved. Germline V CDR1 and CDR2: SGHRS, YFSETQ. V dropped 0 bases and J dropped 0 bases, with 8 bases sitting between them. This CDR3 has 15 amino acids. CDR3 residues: CASSLVVQSTDTQYF. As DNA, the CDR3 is TGCGCCAGCAGCTTGGTTGTCCAGAGCACAGATACGCAGTATTTT.

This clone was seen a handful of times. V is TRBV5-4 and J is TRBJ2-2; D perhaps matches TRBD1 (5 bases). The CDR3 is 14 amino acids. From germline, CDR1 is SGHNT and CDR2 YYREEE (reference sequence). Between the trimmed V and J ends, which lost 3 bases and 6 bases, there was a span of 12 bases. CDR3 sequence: CASSSIQEPGELFF. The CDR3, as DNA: TGTGCCAGCAGCTCAATACAGGAACCCGGGGAGCTGTTTTTT.

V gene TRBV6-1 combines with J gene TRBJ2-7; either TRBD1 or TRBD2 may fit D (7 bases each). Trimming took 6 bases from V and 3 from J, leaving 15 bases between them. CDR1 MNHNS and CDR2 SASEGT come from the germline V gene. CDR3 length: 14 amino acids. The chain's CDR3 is CASRSGTAFYEQYF. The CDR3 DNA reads TGTGCCAGCAGGAGCGGGACAGCCTTCTACGAGCAGTACTTC.

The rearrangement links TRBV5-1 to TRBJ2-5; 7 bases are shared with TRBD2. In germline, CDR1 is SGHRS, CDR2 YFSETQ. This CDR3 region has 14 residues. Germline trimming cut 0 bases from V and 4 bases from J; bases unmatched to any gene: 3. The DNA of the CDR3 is TGCGCCAGCAGCTTGGATCCGGGGGGAGAGACCCAGTACTTC. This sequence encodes CASSLDPGGETQYF.

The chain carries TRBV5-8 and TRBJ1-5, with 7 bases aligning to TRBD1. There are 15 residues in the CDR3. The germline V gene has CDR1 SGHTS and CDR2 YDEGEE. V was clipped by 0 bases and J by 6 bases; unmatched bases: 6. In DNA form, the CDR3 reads TGTGCCAGCAGCTTGGGGCAGGGGGTAGGTCAGCCCCAGCATTTT. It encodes CASSLGQGVGQPQHF. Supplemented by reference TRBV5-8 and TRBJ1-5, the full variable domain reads EAGVTQSPTHLIKTRGQQATLRCSPISGHTSVYWYQQALGLGLQFLLWYDEGEERNRGNFPPRFSGRQFPNYSSELNVNALELEDSALYLCASSLGQGVGQPQHFGDGTRLSIL.

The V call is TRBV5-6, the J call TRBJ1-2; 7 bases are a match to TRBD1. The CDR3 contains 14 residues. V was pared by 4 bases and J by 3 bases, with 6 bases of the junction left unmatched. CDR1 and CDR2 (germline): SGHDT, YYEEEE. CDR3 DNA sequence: TGTGCCAGCAGCCTCTGGACAGGACACTATGGCTACACCTTC. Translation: CASSLWTGHYGYTF. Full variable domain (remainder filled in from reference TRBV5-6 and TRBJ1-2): DAGVTQSPTHLIKTRGQQVTLRCSPKSGHDTVSWYQQALGQGPQFIFQYYEEEERQRGNFPDRFSGHQFPNYSSELNVNALLLGDSALYLCASSLWTGHYGYTFGSGTRLTVV.

The CDR3 is CASSLHSVNTEAFF. CDR3 nucleotides: TGTGCCAGCAGCTTACATTCGGTAAACACTGAAGCTTTCTTT. The chain has TRBV7-2 and TRBJ1-1; unclear D gene. Germline V CDR1 and CDR2: SGHTA, FQGNSA. V was clipped by 2 bases and J by 2 bases, with 9 bases between them. The CDR3 covers 14 residues.

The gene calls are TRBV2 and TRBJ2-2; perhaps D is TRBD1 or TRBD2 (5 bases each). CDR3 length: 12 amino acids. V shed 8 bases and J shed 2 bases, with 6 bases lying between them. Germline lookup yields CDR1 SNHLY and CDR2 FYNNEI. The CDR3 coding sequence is TGTGCCAGCGGGGACAACACCGGGGAGCTGTTTTTT. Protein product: CASGDNTGELFF.

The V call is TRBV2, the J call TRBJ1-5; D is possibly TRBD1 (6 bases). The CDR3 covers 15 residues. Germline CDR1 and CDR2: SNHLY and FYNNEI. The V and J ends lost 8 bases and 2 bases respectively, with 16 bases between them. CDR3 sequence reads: CASSPGAVGNQPQHF. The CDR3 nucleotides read TGTGCCAGCTCCCCAGGGGCAGTTGGCAATCAGCCCCAGCATTTT.

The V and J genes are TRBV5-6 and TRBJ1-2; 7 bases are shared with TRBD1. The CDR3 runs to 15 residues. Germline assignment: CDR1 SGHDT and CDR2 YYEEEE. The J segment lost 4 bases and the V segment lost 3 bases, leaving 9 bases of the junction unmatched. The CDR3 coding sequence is TGTGCCAGCAGCTCGGCAGTGGGACAGAGCTATGGCTACACCTTC. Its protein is CASSSAVGQSYGYTF.

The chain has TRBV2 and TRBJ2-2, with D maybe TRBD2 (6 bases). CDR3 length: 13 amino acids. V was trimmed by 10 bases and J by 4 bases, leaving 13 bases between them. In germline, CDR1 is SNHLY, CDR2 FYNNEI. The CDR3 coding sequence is TGTGCCACTCAAAGGGACTTCACCGGGGAGCTGTTTTTT. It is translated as CATQRDFTGELFF.

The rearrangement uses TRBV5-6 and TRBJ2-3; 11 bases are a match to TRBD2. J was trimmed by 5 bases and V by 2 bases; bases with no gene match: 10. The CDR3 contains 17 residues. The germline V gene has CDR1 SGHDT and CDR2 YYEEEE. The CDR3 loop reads CASSLEGLADALDTQYF. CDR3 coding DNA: TGTGCCAGCAGCTTAGAGGGACTAGCGGACGCACTAGATACGCAGTATTTT.

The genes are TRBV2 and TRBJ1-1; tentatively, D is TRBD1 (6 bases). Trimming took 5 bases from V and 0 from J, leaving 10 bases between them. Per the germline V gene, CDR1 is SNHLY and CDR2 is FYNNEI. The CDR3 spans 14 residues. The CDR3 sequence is CASSSNRVNTEAFF. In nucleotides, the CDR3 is TGTGCCAGCAGTTCAAACAGGGTGAACACTGAAGCTTTCTTT.

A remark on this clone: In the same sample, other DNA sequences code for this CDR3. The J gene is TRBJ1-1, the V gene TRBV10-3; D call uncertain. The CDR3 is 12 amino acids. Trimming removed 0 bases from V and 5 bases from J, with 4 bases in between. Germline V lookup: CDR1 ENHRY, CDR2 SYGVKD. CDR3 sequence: CAISESITEAFF. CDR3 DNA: TGTGCCATCAGTGAGTCGATAACTGAAGCTTTCTTT.

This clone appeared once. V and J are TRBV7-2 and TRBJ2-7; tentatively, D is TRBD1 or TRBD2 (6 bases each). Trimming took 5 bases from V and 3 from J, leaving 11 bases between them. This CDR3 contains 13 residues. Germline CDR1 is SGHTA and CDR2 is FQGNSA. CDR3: CASSGGPVYEQYF. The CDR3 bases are TGTGCCAGCAGCGGGGGGCCAGTCTACGAGCAGTACTTC.

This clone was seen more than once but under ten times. CDR3 protein: CSVDSGQYEQYF. Here the CDR3 DNA reads TGCAGCGTTGACTCGGGACAGTACGAGCAGTACTTC. This rearrangement joins TRBV29-1 to TRBJ2-7; the match to TRBD1 covers 7 bases. CDR3 length: 12 amino acids. Germline V gene data show CDR1 as SQVTM and CDR2 as ANQGSEA. With 3 bases clipped from V and 4 bases from J, the junction kept 3 bases outside the gene matches.

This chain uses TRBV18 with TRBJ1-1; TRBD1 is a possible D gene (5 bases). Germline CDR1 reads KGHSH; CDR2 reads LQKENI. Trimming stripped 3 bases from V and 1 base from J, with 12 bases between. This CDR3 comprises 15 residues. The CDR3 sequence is CASSPVIGTNTEAFF. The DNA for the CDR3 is TGTGCCAGCTCACCGGTGATAGGGACGAACACTGAAGCTTTCTTT.

CDR3 sequence reads: CSGGGQGGETQYF. CDR3 coding DNA: TGCAGCGGGGGGGGGCAGGGCGGGGAGACCCAGTACTTC. The genes are TRBV29-1 and TRBJ2-5; D might be TRBD2 (7 bases). The CDR3 sequence is 13 residues long. Germline values: CDR1 SQVTM, CDR2 ANQGSEA. With 7 bases removed from V and 5 bases from J, the gap between germline ends came to 17 bases.